A selection of T cell receptor beta chains follows, all from one sample in a study of T-cell memory formation after mild COVID-19. TCRdb re-called the 5' RACE reads with MiXCR, one entry per CDR3 protein. The table shows approximately 260,000 distinct CDR3 sequences, with about 15% occurring only once. Sequencing was done on a sample of PBMCs or a T cell subset sorted from them (not recorded which). These receptors originate from a young man who had mild COVID-19 (a few samples of this study predate the infection). Cell type and time point are not known. CDR3s include the opening cysteine and the closing phenylalanine or tryptophan. The order of the fields is V gene, J gene, CDR3 protein.

V: TRBV7-2; J: TRBJ1-1; CDR3: CASSPSTGTTEAFF
V: TRBV7-2; J: TRBJ1-5; CDR3: CASSSGPGHQPQHF
V: TRBV11-2; J: TRBJ2-5; CDR3: CASRRRQGGETQYF
V: TRBV24-1; J: TRBJ2-3; CDR3: CATSDPSAGDRTDTQYF
V: TRBV5-4; J: TRBJ2-2; CDR3: CASSLAGTYTGELFF
V: TRBV7-2; J: TRBJ2-4; CDR3: CASSPQVGGLAKNIQYF
V: TRBV29-1; J: TRBJ1-1; CDR3: CSVDNSVFTEAFF
V: TRBV5-1; J: TRBJ2-2; CDR3: CASSLQGRTGELFF
V: TRBV5-1; J: TRBJ1-3; CDR3: CASRQGADGNTIYF
V: TRBV7-2; J: TRBJ2-5; CDR3: CASSLEFIKTQYF
V: TRBV4-3; J: TRBJ1-5; CDR3: CASSVPQGWEPQHF
V: TRBV4-2; J: TRBJ2-2; CDR3: CASSQVPSRFAGELFF
V: TRBV23-1; J: TRBJ2-5; CDR3: CASSRSGGAWETQYF
V: TRBV9; J: TRBJ2-2; CDR3: CASSVGTGSAGELFF
V: TRBV5-1; J: TRBJ1-3; CDR3: CASSQLGQYSGNTIYF
V: TRBV11-1; J: TRBJ1-2; CDR3: CASSLQNSRGYTF
V: TRBV10-1; J: TRBJ2-5; CDR3: CATQQGETQYF
V: TRBV5-6; J: TRBJ1-2; CDR3: CASSLPGDYGYTF
V: TRBV6-2/TRBV6-3; J: TRBJ2-3; CDR3: CASRTSDTQYF
V: TRBV2; J: TRBJ2-7; CDR3: CASRRAGTNEQYF
V: TRBV12-3/TRBV12-4; J: TRBJ1-6; CDR3: CASSLGGGSPLHF
V: TRBV10-3; J: TRBJ1-4; CDR3: CATTYRVREKLFF
V: TRBV2; J: TRBJ2-1; CDR3: CASSDDRVEHEQFF
V: TRBV6-6; J: TRBJ1-1; CDR3: CASSYVQGAYTEAFF
V: TRBV24-1; J: TRBJ1-2; CDR3: CATSDSSGQGVNGYTF
V: TRBV4-3; J: TRBJ1-3; CDR3: CASSPTTGAGNTIYF
V: TRBV4-3; J: TRBJ1-5; CDR3: CASSQVSGINQPQHF
V: TRBV5-1; J: TRBJ2-1; CDR3: CASSLEALAGSHNEQFF
V: TRBV7-2; J: TRBJ2-6; CDR3: CASSRSGGSSGANVLTF